This T cell receptor beta chain originates from a study of control samples from healthy donors and cancer patients. The V gene lost 2 bases and the J gene lost 4 bases, with 13 bases spanning the gap. Germline CDR1 is KGHDR and CDR2 is SFDVKD. The CDR3 totals 15 residues. Measured with immunoSEQ multiplex PCR; TCRdb has only the in-frame clones, and not every one. This table has 150,000 or so clones, more than 85% appearing once. Sequencing used blood. The V gene is TRBV24-1, the J gene TRBJ2-5, with a weak D call TRBD2 (5 bases). The receptor was derived from a man aged 50 or older in good health. Here the CDR3 reads CATSDSGTFVETQYF. The DNA for the CDR3 is TGTGCCACCAGTGATTCGGGAACTTTTGTAGAGACCCAGTACTTC.